This TCR beta chain is drawn from a study of cytomegalovirus exposure and HLA in healthy donors (dated by TCRdb to about 2017). About the full investigation: A later analysis indicated that the 95 to 150 validation repertoires were generated on the platform also employed for the 600 to 750 repertoires of the first cohort. The study was designed to test whether signatures of past pathogen exposure could be identified by cataloging public T cell receptors. Besides the first cohort of 666 subjects, a separate validation cohort made up of 95 to 150 different subjects was used. To predict cytomegalovirus infection status, the study combined high-throughput TCR immunosequencing, statistical association of individual TCRs with disease status, and machine learning. Overall study results and their limits: In a later analysis, TCRs clustered in the first cohort were found to also tend to co-occur in the approximately 120 validation repertoires, with 90% to 95% of cluster scores above 0. A later analysis had no HLA typing for the validation cohort, so co-occurrence there was scored across all 110 or so repertoires. In vitro tests confirmed that a few of the cytomegalovirus-associated TCR beta chains recognize cytomegalovirus antigens. According to the authors, the approach could potentially be generalized to other disease states and immunological phenotypes. Across donors, most TCR sequences were observed very rarely, whereas some public TCRs were present in many individuals. The study listed 164 TCR beta chains as associated with cytomegalovirus. The classifier was reported to diagnose cytomegalovirus status with high specificity and sensitivity in both the original and validation cohorts.

The donors were included in the validation cohort of roughly 120 subjects, a group kept apart from the approximately 650-subject first cohort. Library construction relied on the immunoSEQ multiplex PCR assay. The authors' analysis ran thus. A statistical classification framework was built for diagnosing cytomegalovirus status from the catalog of TCR beta chain sequences. Sourced from immuneACCESS, this table was stored by TCRdb with only in-frame sequences that have V and J called. A share of the clones is absent; for the studies checked, an unresolved V gene accounts for under half, and the remainder has no known explanation. V and J calls and clone size are copied from that table; D and trimming were computed from the DNA. The sample yields about 130,000 clones; about 95% were counted once. In total, the top ten clones hold less than 2% of the sample. The CDR3, cysteine through phenylalanine, is 15 amino acids long. CDR3 DNA is the only sequence kept; it has 45 bases, read in frame from the first base. CDR1 and CDR2, per the germline V gene, are MDHEN and SYDVKM. V and J lose 2 bases and 0 bases, and a span of 8 bases separates them.

About this clone: Its antigen has not been determined. There are no base qualities to consult, and no much larger clone falls within one base.

Here the chain combines TRBV28 and TRBJ1-3; the D gene assignment is ambiguous. The sequence derives from a man younger than 30 in good health and CMV-seropositive. The source material was PBMCs. The CDR3 region: CASSLHGSSGNTIYF. The DNA sequence is as follows: TGTGCCAGCAGTTTACACGGGAGCTCTGGAAACACCATATATTTT.